Shown below are 23 T cell receptor beta chains from a single sample sequenced in a study of blood T cells in healthy people across ages. Primed by a sample-barcoded 5' primer and a J-beta primer mix, a second PCR proceeded for 7 to 11 cycles. TCRdb passed the 5' RACE reads through MiXCR, listing each CDR3 protein once. Of a few hundred thousand distinct CDR3 sequences in the sample, around a quarter were seen once. These data also featured in a second study, about T cells of mothers and their children.

Sample: blood. These receptor sequences come from a boy younger than 10 in good health.

This clonotype has a handful of counts. J is TRBJ2-4 and V is TRBV12-3 or TRBV12-4; 9 bases are a match to TRBD1. Unmatched junction bases numbered 6, after V lost 6 bases and J lost 6 bases. The CDR3 consists of 14 residues. The CDR3 region has the DNA TGTGCCAGCAGCGCCGGGACAGGGAGAAACATTCAGTACTTC. It yields the protein CASSAGTGRNIQYF.

This clonotype was found a few times. The rearrangement joins TRBV7-9 to TRBJ2-6, with D unclear. The V gene lost 2 bases and the J gene lost 5 bases, with 10 bases spanning the gap. Germline V lookup: CDR1 SEHNR, CDR2 FQNEAQ (reference sequence). The CDR3 is 15 amino acids. The CDR3 here is CASSLSGRRANVLTF. CDR3 sequence (DNA): TGTGCCAGCAGCTTATCGGGTAGACGGGCCAACGTCCTGACTTTC.

The sample holds many counts of this clonotype. V gene TRBV5-1 combines with J gene TRBJ1-5, with D possibly being TRBD1 (5 bases). CDR3 length: 15 residues. V was clipped by 0 bases and J by 3 bases, with 10 bases between them. CDR1 is SGHRS, CDR2 YFSETQ, per germline. The CDR3 coding sequence is TGCGCCAGCAGCTTGGCCGCGGGACCCAATCAGCCCCAGCATTTT. It specifies CASSLAAGPNQPQHF.

This clonotype occurred a few times. The rearrangement links TRBV20-1 to TRBJ1-5; no clear D gene. Looked up from germline, CDR1 is DFQATT and CDR2 is SNEGSKA (reference sequence). The V and J ends lost 6 bases and 7 bases respectively, with 25 bases between them. The CDR3 extends over 16 amino acids. The CDR3: CSADSGGGREEQPQHF. The CDR3 DNA follows: TGCAGTGCCGATTCGGGCGGAGGGCGAGAGGAGCAGCCCCAGCATTTT.

This clonotype was seen a few times. The gene calls are TRBV10-3 and TRBJ1-1; D unclear. The V gene's germline CDR1 is ENHRY and CDR2 SYGVKD. Trimming removed 4 bases at V and 3 bases at J, with 12 bases between. The CDR3 runs to 14 residues. The CDR3 loop reads CAISGHLSDTEAFF. CDR3 coding DNA: TGTGCCATCAGTGGACACCTCTCGGACACTGAAGCTTTCTTT.

This chain links TRBV2 with TRBJ2-5; D remains ambiguous. The CDR3 loop spans 12 amino acids. The germline gives CDR1 SNHLY, CDR2 FYNNEI. Trimming pared 3 bases from V and 4 bases from J, leaving 6 bases between. DNA of the CDR3: TGTGCCAGCAGTGAGCTAAGAGAGACCCAGTACTTC. It translates to CASSELRETQYF.

The V and J genes are TRBV3-1 and TRBJ2-7; D may be TRBD1 or TRBD2 (5 bases each). The V end lost 0 bases, the J end lost 5 bases, and 11 bases lay between the germline ends. The CDR3 is 14 residues long. Per the germline V gene, CDR1 is LGHDT and CDR2 is YNNKEL (reference sequence). CDR3 amino acids: CASSQDNRGHEQYF. The DNA for the CDR3 is TGTGCCAGCAGCCAAGATAACCGGGGACACGAGCAGTACTTC.

The V gene is TRBV6-6, the J gene TRBJ1-1, with TRBD1 matching over 12 bases. V shed 2 bases, J shed 5 bases, and the junction held 6 bases outside the gene matches. The germline gives CDR1 MNHNY, CDR2 SVGAGI (reference sequence). The length of the CDR3 is 16 residues. CDR3 coding DNA: TGTGCCAGCAGTTACCGGGGGGACAGGGGGCGGACTGAAGCTTTCTTT. It is translated as CASSYRGDRGRTEAFF.

The sample holds a few counts of this clonotype. The chain has TRBV5-6 and TRBJ2-7, with a tentative D call TRBD2 (5 bases). Germline V gene lookup returns CDR1 SGHDT and CDR2 YYEEEE. The ends were cut back, 0 bases at V and 0 bases at J, with 7 bases in the middle. The CDR3 is made up of 14 amino acids. The CDR3 region has the DNA TGTGCCAGCAGCTTGGTTGGGAGCTCCTACGAGCAGTACTTC. Translation gives CASSLVGSSYEQYF.

The V and J genes are TRBV3-1 and TRBJ1-1, with 8 bases lining up with TRBD1. Germline loops: CDR1 LGHDT, CDR2 YNNKEL (reference sequence). V trimming: 1 base; J trimming: 4 bases; junction bases outside the gene matches: 8. CDR3 length: 16 amino acids. The CDR3 nucleotides read TGTGCCAGCAGCCAAGGCCAGGGGGCATGGAGCACTGAAGCTTTCTTT. It is translated as CASSQGQGAWSTEAFF.

J is TRBJ2-5 and V is TRBV6-4; no clear D gene. The CDR3 sequence is 13 residues long. V was shortened by 4 bases and J by 2 bases, with 8 bases between the two germline ends. From germline, CDR1 is MRHNA and CDR2 SNTAGT. In nucleotides, the CDR3 is TGTGCCAGCAGTGCCAGAGAACAAGAGACCCAGTACTTC. It yields the protein CASSAREQETQYF.

This clonotype was seen a handful of times. The V and J genes are TRBV29-1 and TRBJ2-3, with 7 bases aligning to TRBD1. After removal of 7 bases from V and 1 base from J, the junction contained 8 bases not matched to a gene. Germline V lookup: CDR1 SQVTM, CDR2 ANQGSEA. The CDR3 totals 14 residues. The CDR3 loop is CSAAEGQRTDTQYF. CDR3 DNA sequence: TGCAGCGCTGCAGAGGGACAGCGCACAGATACGCAGTATTTT.

This clonotype was observed a few times. The chain uses TRBV6-2 or TRBV6-3 and TRBJ2-1; TRBD2 matches at 8 bases. Per the germline V gene, CDR1 is MNHEY and CDR2 is SVGEGT. CDR3 size: 15 residues. V was clipped by 2 bases and J by 4 bases; unmatched bases: 4. CDR3 loop: CASSYKAGGYNEQFF. As DNA, the CDR3 is TGTGCCAGCAGTTACAAGGCGGGAGGTTACAATGAGCAGTTCTTC.

CDR3 amino acids: CASTDRTIENTQYF. The CDR3 bases are TGTGCCAGCACCGACCGGACTATTGAAAATACGCAGTATTTT. The genes are TRBV6-6 and TRBJ2-3; a possible D gene is TRBD2 (6 bases). Trimming stripped 7 bases from V and 7 bases from J, with 18 bases between. The CDR3 runs 14 residues. The germline CDR1 and CDR2 sequences are MNHNY and SVGAGI (reference sequence).

The chain employs TRBV7-9 and TRBJ1-5; D might be TRBD1 (6 bases). The V gene's germline CDR1 is SEHNR and CDR2 FQNEAQ (reference sequence). There are 13 residues in the CDR3. The germline V and J ends were trimmed by 4 bases and 7 bases, with 11 bases remaining between them. Here the CDR3 reads CASSSERGQPQHF. The CDR3 coding sequence is TGTGCCAGCAGCTCGGAAAGGGGGCAGCCCCAGCATTTT. Using reference TRBV7-9 and TRBJ1-5 for the parts outside the CDR3, the full variable domain is DTGVSQNPRHKITKRGQNVTFRCDPISEHNRLYWYRQTLGQGPEFLTYFQNEAQLEKSRLLSDRFSAERPKGSFSTLEIQRTEQGDSAMYLCASSSERGQPQHFGDGTRLSIL.

This clonotype was recorded a few times. An end of the junction does not agree with germline; a read error may underlie this. J is TRBJ2-7 and V is TRBV27, with D uncertain. Per germline, CDR1 MNHEY and CDR2 SMNVEV (reference sequence). CDR3 length equals 14 residues. CDR3 nucleotides: TGTGCCGGCAGCCCACTCGACGGTACCTACGAGCAGTACTTC. It translates to CAGSPLDGTYEQYF.

This clonotype was found a few times. This rearrangement joins TRBV20-1 to TRBJ2-5, with TRBD1 matching 10 bases. V lost 0 bases to trimming and J lost 3 bases; unmatched junction nucleotides: 4. The V gene's germline CDR1 is DFQATT and CDR2 SNEGSKA (reference sequence). The CDR3 consists of 15 residues. The CDR3 loop is CSARDATGGEETQYF. In nucleotides, the CDR3 is TGCAGTGCTAGAGATGCGACAGGGGGCGAAGAGACCCAGTACTTC.

The chain combines TRBV19 with TRBJ2-4; D unclear. V was pared by 0 bases and J by 2 bases, with 11 bases between. Germline V CDR1 and CDR2: LNHDA, SQIVND (reference sequence). This CDR3 has 16 residues. Here the CDR3 reads CASSIDLRNTKNIQYF. CDR3 in DNA: TGTGCCAGTAGTATAGATCTAAGAAACACCAAAAACATTCAGTACTTC.

The V gene is TRBV30, the J gene TRBJ2-5, with D perhaps TRBD1 (6 bases). The CDR3 consists of 14 residues. The V gene lost 7 bases and the J gene lost 5 bases, with 20 bases spanning the gap. Per germline, CDR1 GTSNPN and CDR2 SVGIG (reference sequence). The CDR3 sequence is CAFGDGQPGETQYF. In nucleotides, the CDR3 is TGTGCCTTCGGAGACGGACAGCCCGGGGAGACCCAGTACTTC.

This clonotype occurred a few times. V gene TRBV20-1 combines with J gene TRBJ1-4, with D tentatively TRBD1 (5 bases). Trimming took off 5 bases at V and 8 bases at J, with 15 bases between the two ends. The germline gives CDR1 DFQATT, CDR2 SNEGSKA (reference sequence). The CDR3 consists of 13 residues. The CDR3 reads CSARGQGGEKLFF. The CDR3 DNA sequence: TGCAGTGCTCGGGGCCAGGGAGGCGAAAAACTGTTTTTT.

The chain couples TRBV10-3 to TRBJ2-2; D might be TRBD1 or TRBD2, each matching 6 bases. The ends were cut back, 3 bases at V and 6 bases at J, with 17 bases in the middle. The germline CDR1 and CDR2 sequences are ENHRY and SYGVKD. The CDR3 runs 16 residues. The CDR3 loop is CAISEGGQWASGELFF. The CDR3 nucleotides are TGTGCCATCAGTGAAGGGGGGCAGTGGGCGTCCGGGGAGCTGTTTTTT.

This clonotype came up once. The chain joins TRBV20-1 to TRBJ2-5; 7 bases line up with TRBD2. V trimming: 0 bases; J trimming: 4 bases; junction bases outside the gene matches: 14. The CDR3 contains 17 residues. Germline CDR1 reads DFQATT; CDR2 reads SNEGSKA (reference sequence). The CDR3 DNA sequence: TGCAGTGCTAGAGATTATGGCGGGAGTATTGAAGTAGAGACCCAGTACTTC. As protein: CSARDYGGSIEVETQYF.

V is TRBV3-1 and J is TRBJ1-2, with 7 bases matching TRBD1. There are 14 residues in the CDR3. Germline CDR1 LGHDT, CDR2 YNNKEL (reference sequence). Trimming cost V 5 bases and J 4 bases; bases outside gene matches: 7. The CDR3 protein is CASSFGQAPYGYTF. DNA of the CDR3: TGTGCCAGCAGCTTCGGACAGGCACCCTATGGCTACACCTTC.